These T cell receptor beta chains were read from a single sample in a study of cytomegalovirus exposure and HLA in healthy donors. TCRdb's table, derived via immunoSEQ multiplex PCR, lists solely in-frame clones and lacks some. The sample lists fewer than 150,000 clones; under 85% were seen once. Sequencing was performed on PBMCs. The source of these receptors is a human donor in good health. The CDR3 runs from the conserved cysteine through the conserved F or W. Fields, in order: D gene, clone size, V gene, J gene, CDR3 protein, CDR3 DNA. D genes are given only for firm matches. Clone size, where shown, is once, few, many, or a class for clones that have expanded.

>NA|NA|TRBV19|TRBJ2-2
CATNRVSTGELFF
TGTGCCACCAACAGGGTCAGCACCGGGGAGCTGTTTTTT
>NA|NA|TRBV2|TRBJ2-7
CASTYARSGDTYEQYF
TGTGCCAGCACCTATGCCCGGAGCGGGGACACCTACGAGCAGTACTTC
>TRBD2|NA|TRBV2|TRBJ2-4
CASSAAGLAGGLAKNIQYF
TGTGCCAGCAGTGCCGCGGGACTAGCGGGGGGTTTAGCCAAAAACATTCAGTACTTC
>NA|NA|TRBV19|TRBJ2-2
CASRGQGNTGELFF
TGTGCCAGTAGAGGGCAGGGAAACACCGGGGAGCTGTTTTTT
>NA|NA|TRBV6-1|TRBJ2-7
CASSLVGGRREQYF
TGTGCCAGCAGTTTGGTCGGGGGGCGGCGCGAGCAGTACTTC
>NA|NA|TRBV27|TRBJ2-7
CASSHRQGGYEQYF
TGTGCCAGCAGTCATAGACAGGGAGGCTACGAGCAGTACTTC
>TRBD1|few|TRBV5-1|TRBJ2-2
CASSHKGQGAAGELFF
TGCGCCAGCAGCCACAAGGGACAGGGGGCTGCCGGGGAGCTGTTTTTT
>NA|NA|TRBV19|TRBJ1-2
CASRISGGAYGYTF
TGTGCCAGCAGAATTTCGGGGGGCGCTTATGGCTACACCTTC
>TRBD2|NA|TRBV13|TRBJ2-1
CASSYAGTRANEQFF
TGTGCCAGCAGCTACGCCGGGACTAGGGCCAATGAGCAGTTCTTC
>NA|NA|TRBV18|TRBJ2-3
CASSPITEGSDTQYF
TGTGCCAGCTCACCAATTACGGAGGGGTCAGATACGCAGTATTTT
>NA|NA|TRBV2|TRBJ1-1
CASRRGGPQNTEAFF
TGTGCCAGCAGGCGCGGGGGGCCCCAGAACACTGAAGCTTTCTTT
>NA|few|TRBV7-2|TRBJ1-2
CASSPQMNNYGYTF
TGTGCCAGCAGCCCACAGATGAATAACTATGGCTACACCTTC
>NA|NA|TRBV28|TRBJ2-7
CASSLAAGGPTYEQYF
TGTGCCAGCAGTTTAGCCGCGGGTGGTCCTACCTACGAGCAGTACTTC
>NA|few|TRBV6-1|TRBJ1-1
CASSENAPQAFF
TGTGCCAGCAGTGAAAACGCACCTCAGGCTTTCTTT
>NA|few|TRBV6-1|TRBJ2-7
CASSEETLLGVVEQYF
TGTGCCAGCAGTGAAGAGACATTACTGGGAGTGGTCGAGCAGTACTTC
>NA|NA|TRBV9|TRBJ1-1
CASSPEVQTNTEAFF
TGTGCCAGCAGCCCGGAGGTCCAGACGAACACTGAAGCTTTCTTT
>TRBD1|once|TRBV29-1|TRBJ1-1
CSVSHSPGQGSALNTEAFF
TGCAGCGTTTCTCACTCACCGGGACAGGGGTCGGCCCTGAACACTGAAGCTTTCTTT
>TRBD1|NA|TRBV19|TRBJ2-7
CASSSWTGDNEQYF
TGTGCCAGTAGTAGTTGGACAGGGGACAACGAGCAGTACTTC
>TRBD2|NA|TRBV5-1|TRBJ2-3
CASSRGLAGASTDTQYF
TGCGCCAGCAGCCGGGGACTAGCGGGAGCCAGCACAGATACGCAGTATTTT
>NA|few|TRBV5-1|TRBJ1-4
CASSYRDTNEKLFF
TGCGCCAGCAGTTACAGGGATACTAATGAAAAACTGTTTTTT
>TRBD1|NA|TRBV6-1|TRBJ2-1
CASRRTGVNEQFF
TGTGCCAGCCGTCGTACAGGGGTTAATGAGCAGTTCTTC
>TRBD1|NA|TRBV29-1|TRBJ2-2
CSVEPIATGTNTGELFF
TGCAGCGTCGAACCCATCGCGACAGGGACGAACACCGGGGAGCTGTTTTTT
>NA|NA|TRBV18|TRBJ2-2
CASSPLQGGELFF
TGTGCCAGCTCACCACTACAGGGCGGGGAGCTGTTTTTT
>TRBD1|few|TRBV28|TRBJ1-1
CASRPPTGGVVTEAFF
TGTGCCAGCAGACCCCCGACAGGGGGGGTAGTCACTGAAGCTTTCTTT
>TRBD2|NA|TRBV9|TRBJ2-7
CASSPAGRADQYEQYF
TGTGCCAGCAGCCCAGCGGGGAGGGCCGATCAATACGAGCAGTACTTC
>NA|NA|TRBV6-5|TRBJ1-1
CASGRANTEAFF
TGTGCCAGCGGGAGGGCGAACACTGAAGCTTTCTTT
>TRBD2|NA|TRBV7-3|TRBJ2-2
CASSLRGGGAGELFF
TGTGCCAGCAGCTTAAGGGGGGGAGGCGCCGGGGAGCTGTTTTTT
>TRBD1|NA|TRBV15|TRBJ1-5
CATSGQGNQPQHF
TGTGCCACCAGCGGACAGGGAAATCAGCCCCAGCATTTT
>NA|NA|TRBV11-1|TRBJ2-1
CASSFFDNEQFF
TGTGCCAGCAGCTTTTTCGACAATGAGCAGTTCTTC
>TRBD1|NA|TRBV27|TRBJ2-2
CASRPGQGLNTGELFF
TGTGCCAGCAGACCCGGACAGGGACTGAACACCGGGGAGCTGTTTTTT
>NA|NA|TRBV29-1|TRBJ1-5
CSVVTGGDGQPQHF
TGCAGCGTTGTTACGGGGGGGGACGGTCAGCCCCAGCATTTT
>TRBD2|NA|TRBV28|TRBJ2-3
CASSSSGRAPRRDDTQYF
TGTGCCAGCAGTTCTAGCGGGAGGGCCCCTAGGAGGGACGATACGCAGTATTTT
>NA|NA|TRBV20-1|TRBJ2-2
CSPPNTGELFF
TGCAGCCCACCTAATACCGGGGAGCTGTTTTTT
>TRBD2|NA|TRBV11-2|TRBJ2-4
CASSFPLAGGVAKNIQYF
TGTGCCAGCAGCTTCCCCTTAGCGGGAGGGGTGGCCAAAAACATTCAGTACTTC
>NA|NA|TRBV19|TRBJ2-2
CASSTGVTGELFF
TGTGCCAGTAGTACGGGAGTGACCGGGGAGCTGTTTTTT
>TRBD2|NA|TRBV28|TRBJ2-1
CASSYASGNNEQFF
TGTGCCAGCAGTTACGCTAGCGGGAACAATGAGCAGTTCTTC
>TRBD1|NA|TRBV5-1|TRBJ2-1
CASSFGTAYNEQFF
TGCGCCAGCAGCTTCGGGACAGCTTACAATGAGCAGTTCTTC
>TRBD2|NA|TRBV9|TRBJ2-5
CASKPGLAGGGGETQYF
TGTGCCAGTAAGCCGGGACTAGCGGGAGGGGGAGGCGAGACCCAGTACTTC
>NA|NA|TRBV30|TRBJ1-1
CAWRGGGKAFF
TGTGCCTGGCGCGGGGGGGGGAAAGCTTTCTTT
>TRBD2|NA|TRBV2|TRBJ2-2
CASSEIGLAGENTGELFF
TGTGCCAGCAGTGAAATAGGACTAGCGGGAGAGAACACCGGGGAGCTGTTTTTT
>NA|once|TRBV9|TRBJ1-5
CASSAGVNQPQHF
TGTGCCAGCAGCGCAGGGGTCAACCAGCCCCAGCATTTT
>NA|NA|TRBV5-1|TRBJ2-7
CASSPPGLPYEQYF
TGCGCCAGCAGCCCTCCAGGACTGCCATACGAGCAGTACTTC
>TRBD1|NA|TRBV5-1|TRBJ1-4
CASSLAGDRGRGEKLFF
TGCGCCAGCAGCTTGGCCGGGGACAGGGGGCGCGGTGAAAAACTGTTTTTT
>TRBD2|NA|TRBV4-1|TRBJ2-2
CASSQIAGLNTGELFF
TGCGCCAGCAGCCAAATAGCGGGGCTGAACACCGGGGAGCTGTTTTTT
>NA|once|TRBV10-3|TRBJ2-5
CAISVLMVDRIQETQYF
TGTGCCATCAGTGTGCTGATGGTGGACAGAATCCAAGAGACCCAGTACTTC
>NA|NA|TRBV6-1|TRBJ1-5
CASSERVNQPQHF
TGTGCCAGCAGTGAACGCGTCAATCAGCCCCAGCATTTT
>NA|NA|TRBV28|TRBJ2-4
CASSPRGGRNIQYF
TGTGCCAGCAGTCCAAGGGGGGGAAGAAACATTCAGTACTTC
>NA|NA|TRBV4-1|TRBJ1-1
CASSQGGIRAFF
TGCGCCAGCAGCCAAGGGGGCATCCGAGCTTTCTTT
>TRBD1|NA|TRBV2|TRBJ2-7
CASRDRVSDEQYF
TGTGCCAGCAGGGACAGGGTATCCGACGAGCAGTACTTC
>NA|NA|TRBV7-9|TRBJ1-2
CASSLGAGSYYGYTF
TGTGCCAGCAGCTTAGGGGCAGGGTCTTATTATGGCTACACCTTC